The clone carrying this TCR beta chain was found many times. This sample stems from a study of identical twins. The V gene lost 7 bases and the J gene lost 6 bases, with 17 bases spanning the gap. The germline CDR1 and CDR2 sequences are SGHRS and YFSETQ. This CDR3 region has 13 residues. One entry per CDR3 protein, called by TCRdb with MiXCR from the 5' RACE reads. There are about 250,000 distinct CDR3 sequences in the sample; roughly 8.7% occur only once, and over 2.5% lies in the top ten. These data also featured in a second study, about yellow fever vaccine responses in identical twins.

This clonotype was obtained from a woman aged 18-29 years in good health. V and J are TRBV5-1 and TRBJ2-7; no clear D. Material: CD8+ T cells sorted from blood. The CDR3 sequence is CASSNGLPGEQYF. CDR3 nucleotide sequence: TGCGCCAGCTCTAACGGATTGCCGGGCGAGCAGTACTTC.